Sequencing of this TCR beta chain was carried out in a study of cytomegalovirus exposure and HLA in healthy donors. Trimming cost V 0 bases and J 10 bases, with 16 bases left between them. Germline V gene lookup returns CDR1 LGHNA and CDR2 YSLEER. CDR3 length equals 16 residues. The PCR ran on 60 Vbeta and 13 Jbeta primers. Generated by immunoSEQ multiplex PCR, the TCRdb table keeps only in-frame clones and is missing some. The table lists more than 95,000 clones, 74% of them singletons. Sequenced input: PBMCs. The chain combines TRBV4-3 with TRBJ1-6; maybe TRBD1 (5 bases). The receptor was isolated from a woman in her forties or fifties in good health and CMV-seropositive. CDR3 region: CASSQDMQGARSPLHF. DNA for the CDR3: TGCGCCAGCAGCCAAGATATGCAGGGCGCGCGGTCACCCCTCCACTTT.